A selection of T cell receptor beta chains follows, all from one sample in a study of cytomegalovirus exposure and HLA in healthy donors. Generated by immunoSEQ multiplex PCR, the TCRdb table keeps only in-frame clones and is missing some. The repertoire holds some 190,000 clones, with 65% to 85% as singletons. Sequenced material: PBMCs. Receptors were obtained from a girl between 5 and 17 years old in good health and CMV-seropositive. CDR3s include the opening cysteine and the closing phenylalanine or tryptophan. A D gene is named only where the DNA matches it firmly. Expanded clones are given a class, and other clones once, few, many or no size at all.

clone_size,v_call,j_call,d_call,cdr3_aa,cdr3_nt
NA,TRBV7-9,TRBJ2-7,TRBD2,CASSPENGLAGGSEQYF,TGTGCCAGCAGCCCGGAAAATGGACTAGCGGGAGGGAGCGAGCAGTACTTC
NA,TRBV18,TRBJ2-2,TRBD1,CASSQDRFYTGELFF,TGTGCCAGCTCACAGGACAGGTTTTACACCGGGGAGCTGTTTTTT
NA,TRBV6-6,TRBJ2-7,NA,CASSSSSPGEQYF,TGTGCCAGCAGTTCGAGCTCCCCGGGGGAGCAGTACTTC
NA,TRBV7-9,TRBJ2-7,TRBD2,CASSPGTSGRNRNEQYF,TGTGCCAGCAGCCCTGGGACTAGCGGGAGAAATCGCAACGAGCAGTACTTC
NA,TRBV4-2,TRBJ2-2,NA,CASSQEQAQNTGELFF,TGTGCCAGCAGCCAAGAACAGGCACAGAACACCGGGGAGCTGTTTTTT
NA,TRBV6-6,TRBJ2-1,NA,CASSYQFLGGNEQFF,TGTGCCAGCAGTTACCAGTTTTTGGGGGGCAATGAGCAGTTCTTC
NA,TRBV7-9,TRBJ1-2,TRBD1,CASSPLDRVGWGYTF,TGTGCCAGCAGCCCACTCGACAGGGTTGGGTGGGGCTACACCTTC
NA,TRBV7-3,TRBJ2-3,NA,CASSLMPSISTDTQYF,TGTGCCAGCAGCTTAATGCCTAGTATTAGCACAGATACGCAGTATTTT
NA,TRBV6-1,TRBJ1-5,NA,CASSLQGEGDQPQHF,TGTGCCAGCAGCTTACAGGGCGAAGGGGATCAGCCCCAGCATTTT
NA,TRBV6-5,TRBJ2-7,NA,CASSYNRDYEQYF,TGTGCCAGCAGTTATAACAGGGACTACGAGCAGTACTTC
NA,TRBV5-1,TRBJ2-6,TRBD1,CASSLQTGQGVDGANVLTF,TGCGCCAGCAGCTTGCAAACCGGACAGGGGGTAGACGGGGCCAACGTCCTGACTTTC
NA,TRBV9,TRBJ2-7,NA,CASSVGTAGQYEQYF,TGTGCCAGCAGCGTAGGGACAGCGGGGCAATACGAGCAGTACTTC
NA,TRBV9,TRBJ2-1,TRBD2,CASSGGLAGVNEQFF,TGTGCCAGCAGCGGGGGACTAGCGGGAGTAAATGAGCAGTTCTTC
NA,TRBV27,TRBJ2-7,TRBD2,CASSLYASGRSYEQYF,TGTGCCAGCAGTTTATACGCTAGCGGGAGGTCTTACGAGCAGTACTTC
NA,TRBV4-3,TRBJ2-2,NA,CASSRTTAGELFF,TGCGCCAGCAGCCGCACTACGGCCGGGGAGCTGTTTTTT
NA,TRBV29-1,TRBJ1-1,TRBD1,CSSGDRGNTEAFF,TGCAGCTCTGGAGACAGGGGGAACACTGAAGCTTTCTTT
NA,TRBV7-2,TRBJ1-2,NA,CASSFEQSPNYGYTF,TGTGCCAGCAGCTTTGAACAGAGCCCTAACTATGGCTACACCTTC
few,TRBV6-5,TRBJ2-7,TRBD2,CASSYKAGGEEQYF,TGTGCCAGCAGTTACAAAGCGGGAGGGGAAGAGCAGTACTTC
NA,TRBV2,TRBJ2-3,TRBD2,CASSYTQFLAGTQTTQYF,TGTGCCAGCAGCTACACCCAATTCCTAGCGGGAACTCAGACTACGCAGTATTTT
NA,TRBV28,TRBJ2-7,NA,CASSLSPQGSSYEQYF,TGTGCCAGCAGTTTATCCCCCCAGGGAAGCTCCTACGAGCAGTACTTC
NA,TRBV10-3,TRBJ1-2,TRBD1,CATRQGEDYGYTF,TGTGCCACCCGACAGGGCGAAGACTATGGCTACACCTTC
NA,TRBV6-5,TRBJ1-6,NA,CASSPGLWNSPLHF,TGTGCCAGCAGTCCGGGACTTTGGAATTCACCCCTCCACTTT
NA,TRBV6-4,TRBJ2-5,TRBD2,CASSPTSGSGQETQYF,TGTGCCAGCAGTCCCACTAGCGGGAGTGGTCAAGAGACCCAGTACTTC
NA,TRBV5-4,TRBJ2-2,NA,CASSPLERRTGELFF,TGTGCCAGCAGCCCTCTCGAGCGGAGGACCGGGGAGCTGTTTTTT
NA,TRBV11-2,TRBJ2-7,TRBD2,CASSYTSGIYEQYF,TGTGCCAGCAGTTATACTAGCGGTATTTACGAGCAGTACTTC
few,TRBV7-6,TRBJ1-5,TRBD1,CASSSTPLTGGYSNQPQHF,TGTGCCAGCAGCTCAACCCCCCTGACAGGGGGTTATAGCAATCAGCCCCAGCATTTT
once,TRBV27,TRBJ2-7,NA,CASSFNSYLTYEQYF,TGTGCCAGCAGTTTTAACTCGTATCTCACCTACGAGCAGTACTTC
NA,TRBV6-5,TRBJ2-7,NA,CASSSLDSAYEQYF,TGTGCCAGCAGTTCCCTCGACTCTGCGTACGAGCAGTACTTC
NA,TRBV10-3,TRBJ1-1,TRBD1,CAISESLGTGVFEAFF,TGTGCCATCAGTGAGTCCCTGGGGACAGGGGTCTTTGAAGCTTTCTTT
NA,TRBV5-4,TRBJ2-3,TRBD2,CASSFNSGRPTDTQYF,TGTGCCAGCAGCTTTAACAGCGGGAGGCCCACAGATACGCAGTATTTT
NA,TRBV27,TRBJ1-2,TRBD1,CASSRDSLNYGYTF,TGTGCCAGCAGTCGGGACAGCCTTAACTATGGCTACACCTTC
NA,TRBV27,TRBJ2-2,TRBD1,CASSLNWGQGPPRRDRELFF,TGTGCCAGCAGTTTAAATTGGGGACAGGGGCCCCCAAGGAGGGACCGGGAGCTGTTTTTT
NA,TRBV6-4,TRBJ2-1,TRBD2,CASSQGTSGDNEQFF,TGTGCCAGCAGCCAGGGGACTAGCGGAGACAATGAGCAGTTCTTC
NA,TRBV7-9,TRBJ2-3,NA,CASSLATGRRDTQYF,TGTGCCAGCAGCTTAGCTACCGGGAGAAGAGATACGCAGTATTTT